Below, 3 T cell receptor beta chains from the same sample are listed, as sequenced in a study of T cell changes during pregnancy in multiple sclerosis. Sequencing was performed with immunoSEQ multiplex PCR; in TCRdb, only in-frame clones are kept and a portion is missing. This table holds roughly 67,000 clones, approximately 93% found once. The sequenced sample was peripheral blood, obtained in the second trimester of pregnancy. The receptors here all came from a female donor with multiple sclerosis, enrolled in a pregnancy study.

The gene calls are TRBV5-1 and TRBJ2-6; 7 bases match TRBD1. V shed 3 bases and J 2 bases; nucleotides not matched to a gene: 5. The CDR3 contains 16 residues. Germline V gene sequence: CDR1 SGHRS, CDR2 YFSETQ. The DNA of the CDR3 is TGCGCCAGCAGCTGGTTGACAGGGCCTGGGGCCAACGTCCTGACTTTC. Its translation: CASSWLTGPGANVLTF.

V gene TRBV4-2 combines with J gene TRBJ2-3; tentatively, D is TRBD2 (6 bases). CDR3 size: 15 residues. Germline V lookup: CDR1 LGHNA, CDR2 YNFKEQ. The V and J ends lost 0 bases and 1 base respectively, with 8 bases between them. CDR3 sequence reads: CASSQETGGTDTQYF. The DNA for the CDR3 is TGTGCCAGCAGCCAAGAAACGGGAGGCACAGATACGCAGTATTTT.

The chain uses TRBV5-1 and TRBJ2-7, with D possibly being TRBD1 (6 bases). The CDR3 totals 12 residues. The V gene lost 4 bases and the J gene lost 6 bases, with 11 bases spanning the gap. CDR1 is SGHRS, CDR2 YFSETQ, per germline. The DNA of the CDR3 is TGCGCCAGCAGCCCACAGGGTCTCGAGCAGTACTTC. Its protein is CASSPQGLEQYF.